These T cell receptor beta chains were read from a single sample in a study of T-cell reconstitution after alpha-beta-depleted transplantation in children. TCRdb ran MiXCR on the PCR reads and lists one entry per CDR3 protein. This sample has approximately 340,000 distinct CDR3 sequences, with about 9.4% found just once. This sample comprised PBMCs from the stem cell graft donor, obtained from the stem cell graft. The source is a human donor who donated a stem cell graft to a child with acute lymphoblastic leukemia. CDR3s include the opening cysteine and the closing phenylalanine or tryptophan. D genes are given only for firm matches. Not all rows give a size; the values are once, few, many and, for expanded clones, a class.

J gene: TRBJ2-5
V gene: TRBV20-1
clone size: -
D gene: TRBD2
CDR3 protein: CSAESGSVHQETQYF
CDR3 DNA: TGCAGTGCAGAAAGCGGGAGCGTTCACCAAGAGACCCAGTACTTC

J gene: TRBJ2-1
V gene: TRBV12-3/TRBV12-4
clone size: -
D gene: -
CDR3 protein: CASSLKGLVGNNEQFF
CDR3 DNA: TGTGCCAGCAGTTTAAAGGGACTCGTAGGGAACAATGAGCAGTTCTTC

J gene: TRBJ1-6
V gene: TRBV20-1
clone size: many
D gene: TRBD1
CDR3 protein: CSARMGTVTSALHF
CDR3 DNA: TGCAGTGCTAGGATGGGGACAGTGACTTCGGCCCTCCACTTT

J gene: TRBJ2-2
V gene: TRBV7-8
clone size: -
D gene: TRBD2
CDR3 protein: CASSYGTSGFRGNTGELFF
CDR3 DNA: TGTGCCAGCAGCTACGGGACTAGCGGGTTCAGGGGGAACACCGGGGAGCTGTTTTTT

J gene: TRBJ2-7
V gene: TRBV6-2/TRBV6-3
clone size: -
D gene: TRBD2
CDR3 protein: CASIERGLVTYEQYF
CDR3 DNA: TGTGCCAGCATCGAGAGGGGACTAGTCACCTACGAGCAGTACTTC

J gene: TRBJ2-5
V gene: TRBV7-2
clone size: few
D gene: -
CDR3 protein: CASSQKPAGQETQYF
CDR3 DNA: TGTGCCAGCAGCCAAAAGCCAGCGGGTCAAGAGACCCAGTACTTC

J gene: TRBJ2-7
V gene: TRBV11-2
clone size: -
D gene: -
CDR3 protein: CASTSKRWSSYEQYF
CDR3 DNA: TGTGCCAGCACCAGTAAGCGGTGGAGCTCCTACGAGCAGTACTTC

J gene: TRBJ1-5
V gene: TRBV7-2
clone size: -
D gene: -
CDR3 protein: CASSRSATDSNQPQHF
CDR3 DNA: TGTGCCAGCAGCAGATCCGCGACAGACAGTAATCAGCCCCAGCATTTT

J gene: TRBJ2-2
V gene: TRBV12-3/TRBV12-4
clone size: few
D gene: TRBD2
CDR3 protein: CASSLEEASGRAGELFF
CDR3 DNA: TGTGCCAGCAGTTTAGAGGAGGCTAGCGGGAGGGCTGGGGAGCTGTTTTTT

J gene: TRBJ1-1
V gene: TRBV19
clone size: -
D gene: -
CDR3 protein: CASTLGAENTEAFF
CDR3 DNA: TGTGCCAGTACGTTGGGGGCCGAGAACACTGAAGCTTTCTTT

J gene: TRBJ2-1
V gene: TRBV9
clone size: few
D gene: TRBD1
CDR3 protein: CASSAGQGPHNEQFF
CDR3 DNA: TGTGCCAGCAGCGCCGGACAGGGCCCACACAATGAGCAGTTCTTC

J gene: TRBJ2-1
V gene: TRBV9
clone size: many
D gene: -
CDR3 protein: CASSPRGAPYNEQFF
CDR3 DNA: TGTGCCAGCAGCCCCAGGGGGGCCCCCTACAATGAGCAGTTCTTC

J gene: TRBJ1-2
V gene: TRBV20-1
clone size: few
D gene: -
CDR3 protein: CSALILGYTF
CDR3 DNA: TGCAGTGCTCTTATACTTGGCTACACCTTC

J gene: TRBJ2-2
V gene: TRBV29-1
clone size: few
D gene: -
CDR3 protein: CSPGTGKQGDTGELFF
CDR3 DNA: TGCAGCCCGGGGACGGGGAAACAGGGAGACACCGGGGAGCTGTTTTTT

J gene: TRBJ1-1
V gene: TRBV7-2
clone size: -
D gene: -
CDR3 protein: CASSLVVVPAFF
CDR3 DNA: TGTGCCAGCAGCTTGGTCGTCGTGCCGGCTTTCTTT

J gene: TRBJ1-2
V gene: TRBV15
clone size: few
D gene: -
CDR3 protein: CATSRDLGARGYTF
CDR3 DNA: TGTGCCACCAGCAGAGATCTGGGGGCGCGGGGCTACACCTTC